These 3 T cell receptor beta chains were all obtained from the same sample, sequenced in a study of T cells after yellow fever vaccination. TCRdb passed the 5' RACE reads through MiXCR, listing each CDR3 protein once. Of 250,000 to 400,000 distinct CDR3 sequences listed, about 4% are singletons. Source: PBMCs, taken 5 days after the yellow fever booster vaccination. All receptors come from a man younger than 30 who received the YFV17D yellow fever vaccine.

The rearrangement uses TRBV7-8 and TRBJ2-3; 13 nucleotides align to TRBD2. Germline CDR1 and CDR2: SGHVS and FQNEAQ. The CDR3 spans 16 residues. The J segment lost 5 bases and the V segment lost 5 bases, leaving 7 bases of the junction unmatched. CDR3 DNA: TGTGCCAGCAGCACCGGACTAGCGGGGGTGGGAGATACGCAGTATTTT. Protein sequence: CASSTGLAGVGDTQYF.

The rearrangement joins TRBV3-1 to TRBJ2-1, with a tentative D call TRBD1 (6 bases). CDR3 length: 19 residues. The germline V gene has CDR1 LGHDT and CDR2 YNNKEL (reference sequence). With 2 bases removed from V and 0 bases from J, the gap between germline ends came to 20 bases. CDR3 bases: TGTGCCAGCAGCCAATCGACAAACAGGGACGCGAGCTCCTACAATGAGCAGTTCTTC. It encodes CASSQSTNRDASSYNEQFF.

This clonotype was counted between two and nine times. The chain is built from TRBV29-1 and TRBJ2-3; D is unclear. V shed 4 bases and J shed 2 bases, with 10 bases lying between them. CDR3 length: 13 amino acids. Germline lookup yields CDR1 SQVTM and CDR2 ANQGSEA. This CDR3 is CSVAGRATDTQYF. The CDR3 DNA reads as TGCAGCGTTGCTGGTCGCGCCACAGATACGCAGTATTTT.